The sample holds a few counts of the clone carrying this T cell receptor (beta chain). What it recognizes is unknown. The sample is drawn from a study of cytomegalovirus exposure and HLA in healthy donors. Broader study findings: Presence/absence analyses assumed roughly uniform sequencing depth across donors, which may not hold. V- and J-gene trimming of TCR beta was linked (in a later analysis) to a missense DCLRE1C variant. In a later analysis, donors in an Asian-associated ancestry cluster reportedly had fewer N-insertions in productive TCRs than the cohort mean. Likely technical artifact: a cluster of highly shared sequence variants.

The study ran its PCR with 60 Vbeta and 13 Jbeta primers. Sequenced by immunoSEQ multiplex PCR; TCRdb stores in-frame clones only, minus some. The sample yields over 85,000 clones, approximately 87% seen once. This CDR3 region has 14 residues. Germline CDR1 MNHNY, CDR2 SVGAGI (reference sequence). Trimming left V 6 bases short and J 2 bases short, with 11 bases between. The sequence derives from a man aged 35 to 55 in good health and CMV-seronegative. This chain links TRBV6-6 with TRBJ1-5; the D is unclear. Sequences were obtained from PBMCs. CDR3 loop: CASSPVFGNQPQHF. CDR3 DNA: TGTGCCAGCAGCCCTGTTTTTGGCAATCAGCCCCAGCATTTT.